The clone carrying this TCR beta chain has just a few counts. Antigen: not known. These data are taken from a study of T-cell reconstitution after alpha-beta-depleted transplantation in children. General study findings and limits: Several hundred rapidly expanded clones from non-depleted graft cells reportedly supplied alpha-beta T cells about two months post-transplant. When one year had passed after transplant, most T-cell counts and diversity came from newly produced T cells.

Germline CDR1 and CDR2: SGHAT and FQNNGV. This CDR3 contains 13 residues. V dropped 5 bases and J dropped 5; count of bases not matched to a gene: 4. Unique molecular identifiers were used in preparing the TCRbeta library. TCRdb reprocessed the PCR reads via MiXCR and lists one record per CDR3 protein. Among 90,000 to 120,000 distinct CDR3 sequences listed, about 6.4% were seen once. Sequencing was performed on PBMCs, mostly from graft donor cells, taken 360 days after TCRalphabeta/CD19-depleted stem cell transplant. The chain joins TRBV11-2 to TRBJ1-2, with TRBD1 matching over 8 bases. The sequence was obtained from a male patient aged 2-15 years who had a stem cell transplant for acute lymphoblastic leukemia, so the T cells may come from the graft donor. This CDR3 reads CASSPRGLYGYTF. The CDR3 region has the DNA TGTGCCAGCAGCCCCAGGGGGCTTTATGGCTACACCTTC. Full variable domain (rest looked up from reference TRBV11-2 and TRBJ1-2): EAGVAQSPRYKIIEKRQSVAFWCNPISGHATLYWYQQILGQGPKLLIQFQNNGVVDDSQLPKDRFSAERLKGVDSTLKIQPAKLEDSAVYLCASSPRGLYGYTFGSGTRLTVV.